This T cell receptor (beta chain) was sequenced in a study of blood T cell repertoires in COVID-19. About the research overall: PBMCs, B-cell-depleted T cells, or T cells were the source of the cDNA or gDNA that made up the material.

J gave up 0 bases and V 7 bases, and 11 bases lay outside the gene matches. The V gene's germline CDR1 is LNHDA and CDR2 SQIVND (reference sequence). The CDR3 loop spans 16 amino acids. Patients of the Seattle cohort, enrolled during active infection, were followed longitudinally. Per the study methods: Researchers report that nucleated cell counts were estimated from reference gene primer amplification. Repertoires were generated with immunoSEQ multiplex PCR, while TCRdb's copy carries only in-frame clones and drops some. That table furnishes V, J and clone size, whereas the DNA furnished D and trimming. The profile covers approximately 350,000 clones, with around 92% appearing a single time and around 2.8% taken by the ten largest.

What was sequenced was peripheral blood. The receptor comes from a woman in her thirties with COVID-19, enrolled during active disease. J is TRBJ1-1 and V is TRBV19, with 7 bases matching TRBD1. The DNA for the CDR3 is TGTGCCAGTATGAGGGGGCGAGAGGGGATGAACACTGAAGCTTTCTTT. This codes for CASMRGREGMNTEAFF.